This T cell receptor beta chain was found in a study of cytotoxic CD8 clonotypes in ibrutinib-treated CLL. General study points: Clonality was higher at baseline than in age-matched healthy donors and tracked circulating CD8+ T-cell counts.

For this clone: Its antigen is not identified.

TCRdb's table, derived via immunoSEQ multiplex PCR, lists solely in-frame clones and lacks some. The sample has 250,000 to 350,000 clones, approximately 79% seen once; the top ten hold around 6%. Trimming took off 0 bases at V and 2 bases at J, with 5 bases between the two ends. This CDR3 contains 13 residues. Germline values: CDR1 SGDLS, CDR2 YYNGEE. This chain links TRBV9 with TRBJ2-5; unclear D gene. The receptor was isolated from a human donor with chronic lymphocytic leukemia. Sequencing was performed on PBMCs, taken at disease progression, from a patient treated with ibrutinib. The CDR3 DNA follows: TGTGCCAGCAGCGTAGAGCAACAAGAGACCCAGTACTTC. Translation gives CASSVEQQETQYF.